The 29 T cell receptor beta chains below come from one sample, sequenced in a study of cytomegalovirus exposure and HLA in healthy donors. Vbeta (60) and Jbeta (13) primers were used in the PCR. Some clones are missing from TCRdb's copy, which holds only in-frame ones; the method was immunoSEQ multiplex PCR. The data show under 200,000 clones, approximately 81% seen once. Input material: PBMCs. These receptors were obtained from a man between 18 and 29 years old in good health and CMV-seronegative.

V usage is TRBV27 and J usage is TRBJ1-5; D gene ambiguous. CDR1 and CDR2 (germline): MNHEY, SMNVEV (reference sequence). The CDR3 is 14 residues long. V lost 3 bases, J lost 4 bases, and 10 bases lay in between. In DNA, the CDR3 is TGTGCCAGCAGTTTTGCACAGAGTAATCAGCCCCAGCATTTT. Its protein is CASSFAQSNQPQHF.

The chain links TRBV6-1 to TRBJ2-7; 9 bases are a match to TRBD1. CDR1 and CDR2 from the germline V gene are MNHNS and SASEGT. The CDR3 loop spans 14 amino acids. Trimming took 10 bases from V and 2 from J; bases not matched to a gene: 9. The CDR3 reads CATHRTGVTYEQYF. CDR3 bases: TGTGCCACCCACCGGACAGGGGTAACCTACGAGCAGTACTTC.

J is TRBJ1-4 and V is TRBV6-5; 10 nucleotides agree with TRBD1. The J segment lost 8 bases and the V segment lost 6 bases, leaving 6 bases of the junction unmatched. The germline V gene encodes CDR1 MNHEY and CDR2 SVGAGI. CDR3 length: 14 amino acids. CDR3 nucleotide sequence: TGTGCCAGCAGCCGGGACAGGGGTGGCGAAAAACTGTTTTTT. Translating it yields CASSRDRGGEKLFF.

This chain connects TRBV4-1 to TRBJ2-2; 10 bases agree with TRBD2. Germline V gene data show CDR1 as MGHRA and CDR2 as YSYEKL. After removal of 3 bases from V and 6 bases from J, the junction contained 4 bases not matched to a gene. The CDR3 length is 15 residues. Here the CDR3 DNA reads TGCGCCAGCAGCCACCCCCTAGCGGGAGCCGGGGAGCTGTTTTTT. It codes for CASSHPLAGAGELFF.

The chain uses TRBV10-3 and TRBJ2-1; the D gene is possibly TRBD1 (5 bases). The V end was cut by 0 bases, the J end by 7 bases, with 13 bases between. This CDR3 is 15 amino acids long. CDR1 is ENHRY and CDR2 is SYGVKD in the germline V gene. CDR3 in amino acids: CAISESWGADNEQFF. Written as DNA, the CDR3 is TGTGCCATCAGTGAGTCGTGGGGCGCGGATAATGAGCAGTTCTTC.

This clone was seen only a few times. This sequence joins TRBV18 and TRBJ1-1, with 7 positions matching TRBD1. The V segment lost 1 base and the J segment 3 bases; nucleotides outside the gene matches: 2. The CDR3 has 14 residues. Per the germline V gene, CDR1 is KGHSH and CDR2 is LQKENI. The CDR3 loop reads CASSPQGADTEAFF. Here the CDR3 DNA reads TGTGCCAGCTCACCACAGGGGGCGGACACTGAAGCTTTCTTT.

In its sample, this clone was seen a few times. This rearrangement joins TRBV11-2 to TRBJ2-3, with 9 nucleotides matching TRBD1. V gave up 3 bases and J gave up 4 bases; unmatched junction bases: 5. The length of the CDR3 is 15 residues. The V gene's germline CDR1 is SGHAT and CDR2 FQNNGV. The CDR3 sequence: CASSLRDRVADTQYF. CDR3 sequence (DNA): TGTGCCAGCAGCTTGCGGGACAGGGTGGCAGATACGCAGTATTTT.

The CDR3: CASSFGASGITDTQYF. The CDR3 DNA sequence: TGTGCCAGCAGCTTTGGGGCTAGCGGGATTACAGATACGCAGTATTTT. The chain couples TRBV13 to TRBJ2-3; 9 nucleotides line up with TRBD2. V lost 3 bases to trimming and J lost 3 bases; unmatched junction nucleotides: 7. The CDR3 extends over 16 amino acids. The germline V gene has CDR1 PRHDT and CDR2 FYEKMQ (reference sequence). Together with reference TRBV13 and TRBJ2-3, the CDR3 gives the full variable domain: AAGVIQSPRHLIKEKRETATLKCYPIPRHDTVYWYQQGPGQDPQFLISFYEKMQSDKGSIPDRFSAQQFSDYHSELNMSSLELGDSALYFCASSFGASGITDTQYFGPGTRLTVL.

The chain couples TRBV19 to TRBJ1-5; 11 bases line up with TRBD1. The CDR3 totals 20 residues. The V gene end was trimmed by 2 bases and the J gene end by 2 bases; junction bases not matched to a gene: 14. Germline CDR1 reads LNHDA; CDR2 reads SQIVND (reference sequence). CDR3 loop: CASSIIGQGARVGGNQPQHF. CDR3 sequence (DNA): TGTGCCAGTAGTATAATAGGACAGGGGGCTCGGGTAGGAGGCAATCAGCCCCAGCATTTT.

The V call is TRBV6-6, the J call TRBJ2-7; 9 bases are shared with TRBD2. CDR1 is MNHNY, CDR2 SVGAGI, per germline (reference sequence). Trimming removed 10 bases from V and 6 bases from J; junction bases left unmatched: 19. CDR3 length: 16 residues. The CDR3, as DNA: TGTGCCACCACGCGGGGGGGCTCGGGCCCCTTACGCGAGCAGTACTTC. Amino acid sequence: CATTRGGSGPLREQYF.

The J gene is TRBJ2-7, the V gene TRBV6-1; TRBD1 matches at 8 bases. V gave up 5 bases and J gave up 2 bases; unmatched junction bases: 8. Germline lookup yields CDR1 MNHNS and CDR2 SASEGT. The CDR3 extends over 15 amino acids. This CDR3 reads CASSPLGTGPYEQYF. CDR3 sequence (DNA): TGTGCCAGCAGTCCCTTGGGGACAGGCCCCTACGAGCAGTACTTC.

V gene TRBV5-1 combines with J gene TRBJ2-2, with D tentatively TRBD1 (5 bases). V lost 4 bases and J 1 base, leaving 8 bases between the germline ends. Germline values: CDR1 SGHRS, CDR2 YFSETQ. The length of the CDR3 is 14 residues. The CDR3 sequence: CASSNDRNTGELFF. CDR3 nucleotides: TGCGCCAGCAGCAACGACAGGAACACCGGGGAGCTGTTTTTT.

This sequence joins TRBV11-3 and TRBJ2-1, with 7 nucleotides matching TRBD2. The CDR3 runs 15 residues. Germline V gene lookup returns CDR1 SGHNT and CDR2 YENEEA. Unmatched junction bases numbered 3, after V lost 1 base and J lost 3 bases. The CDR3 sequence: CASSLVSGGYNEQFF. The CDR3 DNA follows: TGTGCCAGCAGCTTAGTGTCGGGGGGCTACAATGAGCAGTTCTTC.

The chain links TRBV5-4 to TRBJ2-2; possibly TRBD1 for D (5 bases). V was shortened by 4 bases and J by 4 bases, with 14 bases between the two germline ends. The CDR3 runs to 15 residues. The germline gives CDR1 SGHNT, CDR2 YYREEE (reference sequence). CDR3 loop: CASSPRQSSTGELFF. In nucleotides, the CDR3 is TGTGCCAGCAGCCCCAGACAGTCTTCCACCGGGGAGCTGTTTTTT. Together with reference TRBV5-4 and TRBJ2-2, the CDR3 gives the full variable domain: ETGVTQSPTHLIKTRGQQVTLRCSSQSGHNTVSWYQQALGQGPQFIFQYYREEENGRGNFPPRFSGLQFPNYSSELNVNALELDDSALYLCASSPRQSSTGELFFGEGSRLTVL.

This chain links TRBV14 with TRBJ2-2, with 7 bases aligning to TRBD2. The junction had 7 bases not matched to a gene; V was cut back by 1 base and J by 5 bases. CDR3 length: 16 residues. Per germline, CDR1 SGHDN and CDR2 FVKESK. Here the CDR3 reads CASSQVGLADTGELFF. CDR3 in DNA: TGTGCCAGCAGCCAAGTTGGGCTAGCGGATACCGGGGAGCTGTTTTTT.

A single count supports this clone. DNA for the CDR3: TGTGCCAGCAGGAAGGGACAGGGGAAGGGAGAGACCCAGTACTTC. Its translation: CASRKGQGKGETQYF. The chain has TRBV6-5 and TRBJ2-5, with 10 nucleotides matching TRBD1. The ends lost 6 bases at V and 4 bases at J; junction bases unmatched: 8. CDR1 is MNHEY, CDR2 SVGAGI, per germline. The CDR3 contains 15 residues.

The gene calls are TRBV7-9 and TRBJ2-7; 7 bases are shared with TRBD1. The germline V gene has CDR1 SEHNR and CDR2 FQNEAQ (reference sequence). This CDR3 has 14 amino acids. Trimming at V came to 5 bases and at J to 3 bases, leaving 7 bases not matched to a gene. In DNA form, the CDR3 reads TGTGCCAGCAGCAGCGGACAGGTCATCTACGAGCAGTACTTC. Protein: CASSSGQVIYEQYF.

The sample holds a few counts of this clone. The DNA for the CDR3 is TGTGCCAGCAGCTTAGTAAGCGCCCCCTCCTACGAGCAGTACTTC. It codes for CASSLVSAPSYEQYF. The V gene is TRBV11-2, the J gene TRBJ2-7; unclear D gene. Germline V gene sequence: CDR1 SGHAT, CDR2 FQNNGV. Deletions cut 1 base from V and 0 bases from J, with 10 bases between. The length of the CDR3 is 15 residues.

CDR3 DNA sequence: TGTGCCAGCAGCTCCCGGGACAGTTTCCTCAGTGGGGCCAACGTCCTGACTTTC. Its translation: CASSSRDSFLSGANVLTF. The genes are TRBV7-2 and TRBJ2-6, with 7 bases aligning to TRBD1. This CDR3 has 18 residues. Germline assignment: CDR1 SGHTA and CDR2 FQGNSA. J was trimmed by 3 bases and V by 4 bases; bases with no gene match: 12.

The rearrangement links TRBV28 to TRBJ1-5; weak D call: TRBD1 (5 bases). In germline, CDR1 is MDHEN, CDR2 SYDVKM. V shed 6 bases and J shed 4 bases, with 16 bases lying between them. The CDR3 loop spans 15 amino acids. The CDR3 DNA sequence: TGTGCCAGCAGGGCGGGGCACACGGGGAATCAGCCCCAGCATTTT. This gives the protein CASRAGHTGNQPQHF.

The gene calls are TRBV6-5 and TRBJ2-7; a possible D gene is TRBD2 (6 bases). CDR1 and CDR2 from the germline V gene are MNHEY and SVGAGI. The V end lost 5 bases, the J end lost 4 bases, and 15 bases lay between the germline ends. This CDR3 spans 14 amino acids. The CDR3 DNA reads TGTGCCAGCAGTAATCGGGACTCCCTTTACGAGCAGTACTTC. It translates to CASSNRDSLYEQYF.

This chain uses TRBV5-1 with TRBJ2-7; the match to TRBD1 covers 7 bases. The germline V gene has CDR1 SGHRS and CDR2 YFSETQ. The CDR3 sequence is 15 residues long. The J segment lost 0 bases and the V segment lost 1 base, leaving 4 bases of the junction unmatched. CDR3 loop: CASSLRDRASYEQYF. In nucleotides, the CDR3 is TGCGCCAGCAGCTTGAGGGACAGAGCCTCCTACGAGCAGTACTTC.

The chain recombines TRBV7-8 with TRBJ1-5; 9 bases line up with TRBD1. After removal of 5 bases from V and 6 bases from J, the junction contained 11 bases not matched to a gene. Germline CDR1 is SGHVS and CDR2 is FQNEAQ. The CDR3 covers 16 residues. The CDR3 spells CASSPARDRVLQPQHF. CDR3 sequence (DNA): TGTGCCAGCAGCCCCGCCCGGGACAGGGTCCTTCAGCCCCAGCATTTT.

As concerns this clone: The junction does not match germline at one end; this may be a read error. This rearrangement joins TRBV7-9 to TRBJ2-4; perhaps TRBD1 as D (5 bases). Germline CDR1 and CDR2: SEHNR and FQNEAQ (reference sequence). This CDR3 comprises 16 residues. The CDR3 spells CSSSLKTADSKNIQYF. CDR3 nucleotides: TGTTCCAGCAGCTTAAAAACAGCCGACAGCAAAAACATTCAGTACTTC.

This chain joins TRBV30 and TRBJ2-1; D is possibly TRBD2 (6 bases). In germline, CDR1 is GTSNPN, CDR2 SVGIG (reference sequence). The V and J ends lost 8 bases and 1 base respectively, with 12 bases between them. The CDR3 has 13 amino acids. CDR3 residues: CAGGLSSYNEQFF. In DNA, the CDR3 is TGTGCCGGGGGACTTTCATCCTACAATGAGCAGTTCTTC.

The V and J genes are TRBV13 and TRBJ2-2; D uncertain. CDR3 length: 16 amino acids. V lost 4 bases and J lost 2, with 14 bases in between. Germline lookup yields CDR1 PRHDT and CDR2 FYEKMQ (reference sequence). Here the CDR3 DNA reads TGTGCCAGCAGCTCGCCAGCTAGTAGAAACACCGGGGAGCTGTTTTTT. Translated, it gives CASSSPASRNTGELFF.

The gene calls are TRBV7-3 and TRBJ1-1; D may be TRBD1 (6 bases). Looked up from germline, CDR1 is SGHTA and CDR2 is FQGTGA. The V end was cut by 1 base, the J end by 2 bases, with 17 bases between. The length of the CDR3 is 17 residues. The CDR3 loop is CASSLNTGRGYNTEAFF. The CDR3 DNA sequence: TGTGCCAGCAGCTTAAACACAGGGCGAGGGTATAACACTGAAGCTTTCTTT. The variable domain in full, completed from reference TRBV7-3 and TRBJ1-1, reads GAGVSQTPSNKVTEKGKYVELRCDPISGHTALYWYRQSLGQGPEFLIYFQGTGAADDSGLPNDRFFAVRPEGSVSTLKIQRTERGDSAVYLCASSLNTGRGYNTEAFFGQGTRLTVV.

This sequence joins TRBV28 and TRBJ1-1; tentatively, D is TRBD1 (5 bases). CDR3 length: 16 residues. V was pared by 7 bases and J by 5 bases, with 23 bases between. In germline, CDR1 is MDHEN, CDR2 SYDVKM. Here the CDR3 reads CASTLVGVPGGTEAFF. The CDR3 region has the DNA TGTGCCAGCACCTTAGTGGGGGTCCCCGGAGGGACTGAAGCTTTCTTT.

This clone appeared a single time. The chain carries TRBV7-8 and TRBJ2-4, with D possibly matching TRBD1 (5 bases). This CDR3 has 14 residues. Germline lookup yields CDR1 SGHVS and CDR2 FQNEAQ. The V and J ends lost 4 bases and 6 bases respectively, with 13 bases between them. CDR3 loop: CASSSRDSGNIQYF. Written as DNA, the CDR3 is TGTGCCAGCAGCTCCAGGGATTCCGGAAACATTCAGTACTTC.